The 9 T cell receptor beta chains below were found in one sample sequenced in a study of neoadjuvant anti-PD-1 for oral cavity cancer. The assay was immunoSEQ multiplex PCR, and TCRdb's table has in-frame clones only and misses some. The sample lists over 80,000 clones, about four fifths occurring once. This sample comprised PBMCs, obtained before nivolumab (anti-PD-1) treatment. Receptors were obtained from a person aged 35 to 85 with oral cavity squamous cell carcinoma.

The chain employs TRBV15 and TRBJ1-3; D is undetermined. The CDR3 runs 16 residues. Trimming removed 5 bases from V and 4 bases from J, with 18 bases in between. Germline V gene data show CDR1 as LNHNV and CDR2 as YYDKDF (reference sequence). The CDR3: CATSSRTVGKGNTIYF. CDR3 coding DNA: TGTGCCACCAGCTCTAGGACGGTGGGGAAAGGAAACACCATATATTTT.

The rearrangement joins TRBV11-2 to TRBJ1-1; tentatively, D is TRBD1 (6 bases). The CDR3 spans 15 residues. V was shortened by 5 bases and J by 4 bases, with 17 bases between the two germline ends. Germline CDR1 and CDR2: SGHAT and FQNNGV. The CDR3 nucleotides are TGTGCCAGCAGCCCTCTAGGGGGAATGCTCACTGAAGCTTTCTTT. Translation: CASSPLGGMLTEAFF.

The gene calls are TRBV9 and TRBJ1-2, with D uncertain. CDR3 length: 12 residues. Germline assignment: CDR1 SGDLS and CDR2 YYNGEE. Trimming shortened V by 0 bases and J by 10 bases, and 10 bases separated the two germline ends. CDR3: CASSVGELDYTF. The CDR3 DNA follows: TGTGCCAGCAGCGTAGGGGAGTTGGACTACACCTTC.

The rearrangement links TRBV7-8 to TRBJ2-7; 8 nucleotides match TRBD1. V shed 4 bases, J shed 7 bases, and the junction held 15 bases outside the gene matches. The CDR3 spans 16 residues. CDR1 is SGHVS, CDR2 FQNEAQ, per germline. The CDR3 sequence is CASSSEIGQGLKEQYF. CDR3 nucleotide sequence: TGTGCCAGCAGCTCGGAGATCGGACAGGGTTTGAAGGAGCAGTACTTC.

This chain connects TRBV5-6 to TRBJ1-1; 8 bases are shared with TRBD1. V was pared by 3 bases and J by 3 bases, with 4 bases of the junction left unmatched. The length of the CDR3 is 14 residues. Germline CDR1 and CDR2: SGHDT and YYEEEE. CDR3 loop: CASSWTGRYTEAFF. The CDR3 DNA sequence: TGTGCCAGCAGCTGGACAGGGCGGTACACTGAAGCTTTCTTT.

The rearrangement joins TRBV5-1 to TRBJ1-1, with TRBD1 matching 7 bases. This CDR3 comprises 16 residues. Trimming took 0 bases from V and 5 from J; bases not matched to a gene: 10. Germline V gene lookup returns CDR1 SGHRS and CDR2 YFSETQ. The CDR3 sequence: CASSLGQGTLGTEAFF. The CDR3 coding sequence is TGCGCCAGCAGCTTGGGACAGGGTACGTTGGGTACTGAAGCTTTCTTT.

This clone was observed a handful of times. CDR3 DNA: TGTGCCAGCAGCTCTACTAGCGGGAGAGTCGATGAGCAGTTCTTC. This translates into CASSSTSGRVDEQFF. This sequence joins TRBV5-4 and TRBJ2-1; 11 bases line up with TRBD2. J was trimmed by 8 bases and V by 3 bases; bases with no gene match: 7. The germline V gene has CDR1 SGHNT and CDR2 YYREEE (reference sequence). This CDR3 comprises 15 residues.

This sequence joins TRBV6-1 and TRBJ1-2, with 8 bases lining up with TRBD1. CDR3 length: 13 amino acids. Germline V gives CDR1 MNHNS, CDR2 SASEGT. J was trimmed by 8 bases and V by 3 bases; bases with no gene match: 5. The CDR3: CASSEYRGEGYTF. CDR3 nucleotides: TGTGCCAGCAGTGAGTACAGGGGGGAAGGCTACACCTTC.

The chain recombines TRBV5-6 with TRBJ2-1; D not certain. The CDR3 runs 16 residues. From germline, CDR1 is SGHDT and CDR2 YYEEEE. Trimming left V 4 bases short and J 5 bases short, with 19 bases between. CDR3 loop: CASSRDWADSHNEQFF. CDR3 in DNA: TGTGCCAGCAGCAGGGATTGGGCGGATTCCCACAATGAGCAGTTCTTC. Based on the CDR3 plus reference TRBV5-6 and TRBJ2-1, the full variable domain is DAGVTQSPTHLIKTRGQQVTLRCSPKSGHDTVSWYQQALGQGPQFIFQYYEEEERQRGNFPDRFSGHQFPNYSSELNVNALLLGDSALYLCASSRDWADSHNEQFFGPGTRLTVL.